One sample yielded the 22 T cell receptor beta chains listed below, sequenced in a study of response to subunit inactivated influenza vaccine (dated by TCRdb to 2016 to 2018). Library preparation was by RT-PCR. This sample was sequenced with an Illumina HiSeq 2500. TCRdb reprocessed the public reads (quality trimming at Q25 with fastp, clone calling with MiXCR) and kept in-frame beta chains. Rows are combined by CDR3 protein, so each entry shows the most common genes and DNA. For this sample the table gives hundreds of thousands of distinct CDR3 sequences, of which about 15% were detected only once. 6% to 8% of the sample is in the top ten clones. The sample in question was PBMCs from blood, obtained approximately 15 days before vaccination. Receptors originate from a man aged 50-59 years who received an inactivated influenza vaccine. Donor details come from another sample of the same person, matched by shared clones.

The genes are TRBV11-2 and TRBJ2-5; TRBD1 or TRBD2 may be the D gene (5 bases each). There are 15 residues in the CDR3. The V gene lost 1 base and the J gene lost 1 base, with 10 bases spanning the gap. CDR1 and CDR2 (germline): SGHAT, FQNNGV. CDR3 in DNA: TGTGCCAGCAGCTTAGTTGTGGGACCCCAAGAGACCCAGTACTTC. Its translation: CASSLVVGPQETQYF.

This clonotype was found a few times. The J gene is TRBJ2-4, the V gene TRBV27, with D possibly called TRBD1 or TRBD2 (5 bases each). Germline V gene sequence: CDR1 MNHEY, CDR2 SMNVEV (reference sequence). The CDR3 has 13 amino acids. Trimming cost V 7 bases and J 5 bases, with 12 bases left between them. The CDR3 loop reads CASKLTGQNIQYF. The CDR3 DNA sequence: TGTGCCAGCAAACTAACGGGACAAAACATTCAGTACTTC.

The sample holds many counts of this clonotype. This chain joins TRBV20-1 and TRBJ2-2; D is uncertain. Per germline, CDR1 DFQATT and CDR2 SNEGSKA (reference sequence). Trimming took off 1 base at V and 5 bases at J, with 8 bases between the two ends. This CDR3 spans 13 amino acids. Here the CDR3 DNA reads TGCAGTGCTAGAGTAGCACTTACCGGGGAGCTGTTTTTT. Its protein is CSARVALTGELFF.

CDR3 bases: TGTGCCAGTAGTGCCCAGGGTGTGGAGACCCAGTACTTC. This encodes CASSAQGVETQYF. V and J are TRBV19 and TRBJ2-5; D is possibly TRBD1 (5 bases). CDR1 is LNHDA, CDR2 SQIVND, per germline (reference sequence). There are 13 residues in the CDR3. Trimming removed 5 bases from V and 5 bases from J, with 12 bases in between.

The V call is TRBV7-2, the J call TRBJ2-7; 8 positions match TRBD1. With 2 bases clipped from V and 2 bases from J, the junction kept 5 bases outside the gene matches. Germline V gene data show CDR1 as SGHTA and CDR2 as FQGNSA. There are 15 residues in the CDR3. The CDR3 bases are TGTGCCAGCAGCTTACAGGGGGCGGCAACCTACGAGCAGTACTTC. Amino acid sequence: CASSLQGAATYEQYF.

This clonotype has just a few counts. The chain recombines TRBV7-2 with TRBJ1-5; D remains unclear. CDR1 and CDR2 (germline): SGHTA, FQGNSA. Trimming shortened V by 2 bases and J by 2 bases, and 10 bases separated the two germline ends. This CDR3 contains 15 residues. CDR3 sequence reads: CASSLIAVGNQPQHF. The CDR3 coding sequence is TGTGCCAGCAGCTTAATTGCAGTGGGCAATCAGCCCCAGCATTTT. The variable domain in full, completed from reference TRBV7-2 and TRBJ1-5, reads GAGVSQSPSNKVTEKGKDVELRCDPISGHTALYWYRQSLGQGLEFLIYFQGNSAPDKSGLPSDRFSAERTGGSVSTLTIQRTQQEDSAVYLCASSLIAVGNQPQHFGDGTRLSIL.

The chain is built from TRBV18 and TRBJ2-1, with TRBD2 identical over 9 bases. Trimming removed 4 bases from V and 5 bases from J; junction bases left unmatched: 9. The germline gives CDR1 KGHSH, CDR2 LQKENI. The CDR3 totals 16 residues. This CDR3 is CASSRLRGTSNNEQFF. DNA for the CDR3: TGTGCCAGCTCACGCCTCCGGGGGACTAGCAACAATGAGCAGTTCTTC.

This clonotype was detected a few times. V and J are TRBV20-1 and TRBJ2-3; 12 bases match TRBD2. Germline lookup yields CDR1 DFQATT and CDR2 SNEGSKA (reference sequence). The CDR3 is made up of 15 amino acids. Trimming at V came to 5 bases and at J to 6 bases, leaving 9 bases not matched to a gene. DNA of the CDR3: TGCAGTGCTGTCACTAGCGGGAGGTCCCGGGATACGCAGTATTTT. Translated: CSAVTSGRSRDTQYF.

This clonotype was seen ten or more times. The chain recombines TRBV27 with TRBJ2-7, with D perhaps matching TRBD2 (6 bases). Deletions cut 0 bases from V and 5 bases from J, with 11 bases between. This CDR3 has 14 amino acids. Germline V gene data show CDR1 as MNHEY and CDR2 as SMNVEV (reference sequence). This chain's CDR3 is CASSLSLGSNEQYF. The CDR3 DNA reads as TGTGCCAGCAGTTTATCGCTCGGGAGCAACGAGCAGTACTTC.

The chain links TRBV3-1 to TRBJ2-1, with a weak D call TRBD2 (5 bases). This CDR3 spans 15 amino acids. The germline V gene has CDR1 LGHDT and CDR2 YNNKEL (reference sequence). V was pared by 0 bases and J by 10 bases, with 16 bases between. CDR3 sequence reads: CASSQERQWRGEQFF. CDR3 sequence (DNA): TGTGCCAGCAGCCAAGAAAGGCAGTGGAGAGGGGAGCAGTTCTTC.

This clonotype was observed once. V usage is TRBV5-1 and J usage is TRBJ2-7; the match to TRBD1 covers 7 bases. V was pared by 1 base and J by 2 bases, with 6 bases of the junction left unmatched. Per the germline V gene, CDR1 is SGHRS and CDR2 is YFSETQ. This CDR3 is built from 15 residues. The CDR3 reads CASSLFGTDPYEQYF. The CDR3 bases are TGCGCCAGCAGCTTGTTCGGGACAGACCCCTACGAGCAGTACTTC. The whole variable domain, remainder taken from reference TRBV5-1 and TRBJ2-7, is KAGVTQTPRYLIKTRGQQVTLSCSPISGHRSVSWYQQTPGQGLQFLFEYFSETQRNKGNFPGRFSGRQFSNSRSEMNVSTLELGDSALYLCASSLFGTDPYEQYFGPGTRLTVT.

The rearrangement joins TRBV6-1 to TRBJ2-7, with 9 positions matching TRBD1. Looked up from germline, CDR1 is MNHNS and CDR2 is SASEGT. The CDR3 sequence is 13 residues long. Trimming removed 7 bases from V and 7 bases from J; junction bases left unmatched: 8. CDR3 residues: CASTSGTGREQYF. In DNA, the CDR3 is TGTGCCAGCACCTCCGGGACAGGGCGGGAGCAGTACTTC.

This clonotype has only a few counts. V gene TRBV10-3 combines with J gene TRBJ1-5, with a tentative D call TRBD1 (5 bases). Per the germline V gene, CDR1 is ENHRY and CDR2 is SYGVKD. This CDR3 comprises 14 residues. Trimming shortened V by 0 bases and J by 3 bases, and 6 bases separated the two germline ends. The CDR3 here is CAISESGANQPQHF. In DNA form, the CDR3 reads TGTGCCATCAGTGAGTCAGGGGCCAATCAGCCCCAGCATTTT.

This chain connects TRBV9 to TRBJ1-2; D is ambiguous. This CDR3 region has 12 residues. Per germline, CDR1 SGDLS and CDR2 YYNGEE. Trimming removed 4 bases from V and 8 bases from J, with 12 bases in between. The CDR3 nucleotides are TGTGCCAGCAGCTCCCCCTCCTACGGCTACACCTTC. This sequence encodes CASSSPSYGYTF.

The chain is built from TRBV4-1 and TRBJ1-6; D ambiguous. CDR3 size: 16 residues. Trimming took 3 bases from V and 0 from J, leaving 9 bases between them. Germline values: CDR1 MGHRA, CDR2 YSYEKL. CDR3 region: CASSHLTSSYNSPLHF. CDR3 DNA: TGCGCCAGCAGCCATCTAACTAGCTCCTATAATTCACCCCTCCACTTT.

Many counts were recorded for this clonotype. The chain has TRBV7-2 and TRBJ2-6, with D maybe TRBD1 (6 bases). The germline CDR1 and CDR2 sequences are SGHTA and FQGNSA. The CDR3 runs 17 residues. Trimming cost V 3 bases and J 0 bases, with 12 bases left between them. CDR3 residues: CASSLRTADSGANVLTF. CDR3 sequence (DNA): TGTGCCAGCAGCTTGAGGACAGCAGACTCTGGGGCCAACGTCCTGACTTTC.

This chain connects TRBV27 to TRBJ2-1; maybe TRBD1 (6 bases). This CDR3 contains 12 residues. V dropped 6 bases and J dropped 9 bases, with 12 bases sitting between them. CDR1 is MNHEY, CDR2 SMNVEV, per germline (reference sequence). The CDR3 protein is CASSPQGTEQFF. The DNA of the CDR3 is TGTGCCAGCAGCCCCCAGGGGACTGAGCAGTTCTTC.

This clonotype has at least ten counts. The CDR3 region has the DNA TGTGCCAGCAGTCCCACTAGATCAGTGGCCAAAAACATTCAGTACTTC. This sequence encodes CASSPTRSVAKNIQYF. The rearrangement joins TRBV28 to TRBJ2-4, with D possibly being TRBD2 (5 bases). Per germline, CDR1 MDHEN and CDR2 SYDVKM. The CDR3 spans 16 residues. Trimming pared 5 bases from V and 1 base from J, leaving 15 bases between.

This clonotype was counted between two and nine times. The J gene is TRBJ2-7, the V gene TRBV10-3; D remains unclear. The V end was cut by 7 bases, the J end by 1 base, with 11 bases between. This CDR3 has 13 residues. Looked up from germline, CDR1 is ENHRY and CDR2 is SYGVKD. CDR3 nucleotides: TGTGCCATCAAAGGTTTGGAGTCCTACGAGCAGTACTTC. Its translation: CAIKGLESYEQYF.

The chain's CDR3 is CASSEGTVGKTQYF. The DNA of the CDR3 is TGCGCCAGCAGCGAAGGGACAGTAGGCAAGACCCAGTACTTC. The chain carries TRBV5-1 and TRBJ2-5, with TRBD1 matching over 7 bases. CDR1 and CDR2 from the germline V gene are SGHRS and YFSETQ. With V trimmed by 4 bases and J by 6 bases, 9 bases remained unmatched. The CDR3 totals 14 residues.

This clonotype was picked up many times. This chain uses TRBV7-3 with TRBJ2-3; 7 bases align to TRBD2. The V gene's germline CDR1 is SGHTA and CDR2 FQGTGA. The J segment lost 4 bases and the V segment lost 4 bases, leaving 5 bases of the junction unmatched. The CDR3 is 14 residues long. Here the CDR3 reads CASSSRGGADTQYF. As DNA, the CDR3 is TGTGCCAGCAGCTCCCGGGGAGGGGCAGATACGCAGTATTTT.

This chain links TRBV4-3 with TRBJ2-1; 15 bases match TRBD2. The CDR3 spans 17 residues. Germline V CDR1 and CDR2: LGHNA, YSLEER. With V trimmed by 3 bases and J by 9 bases, 9 bases remained unmatched. The CDR3 reads CASSQGLGLAGGGEQFF. CDR3 bases: TGCGCCAGCAGCCAGGGGCTAGGACTAGCGGGAGGGGGTGAGCAGTTCTTC.